The present T cell receptor (beta chain) was sequenced within a study of cytomegalovirus exposure and HLA in healthy donors. Study as a whole: As an earlier analysis found, about 190 million T cells yielded 100 million to 130 million unique TCR beta sequences.

Primers: 60 Vbeta forward and 13 Jbeta reverse. TCRdb's table, derived via immunoSEQ multiplex PCR, lists solely in-frame clones and lacks some. This sample has 150,000 to 200,000 clones, with roughly 80% found just once. V trimming: 6 bases; J trimming: 4 bases; junction bases outside the gene matches: 8. This CDR3 is built from 14 residues. Germline loops: CDR1 MNHNS, CDR2 SASEGT. This receptor was identified in a female donor in good health and CMV-seronegative. Input material: PBMCs. The chain uses TRBV6-1 and TRBJ1-2; 7 bases fit TRBD1. The CDR3 sequence is CASSQPTGSYGYTF. The CDR3 DNA follows: TGTGCCAGCAGCCAGCCGACAGGGTCCTATGGCTACACCTTC.